The 5 T cell receptor beta chains presented below share a single source sample, sequenced in a study of OX40 agonist ivuxolimab in advanced cancers. Method: immunoSEQ multiplex PCR; TCRdb's copy keeps in-frame clones and lacks some. The table lists 40,000 to 55,000 clones, 92% of them singletons. The sample in question was CD4+ or CD8+ T cells sorted from blood, obtained in a trial of the OX40 agonist ivuxolimab. These receptors were collected from an adult with an advanced solid tumor such as melanoma, head and neck, liver or kidney cancer.

This chain links TRBV2 with TRBJ2-7, with D perhaps matching TRBD2 (6 bases). Germline V gene sequence: CDR1 SNHLY, CDR2 FYNNEI. V was shortened by 7 bases and J by 5 bases, with 18 bases between the two germline ends. This CDR3 comprises 14 residues. The CDR3 nucleotides read TGTGCCAGCACCCCGGACTTCGGAGGGGACGAGCAGTACTTC. This translates into CASTPDFGGDEQYF. Full variable domain (outside the CDR3, taken from reference TRBV2 and TRBJ2-7): EPEVTQTPSHQVTQMGQEVILRCVPISNHLYFYWYRQILGQKVEFLVSFYNNEISEKSEIFDDQFSVERPDGSNFTLKIRSTKLEDSAMYFCASTPDFGGDEQYFGPGTRLTVT.

This chain connects TRBV11-3 to TRBJ2-7, with 7 bases fitting TRBD2. Looked up from germline, CDR1 is SGHNT and CDR2 is YENEEA. The V and J ends lost 8 bases and 3 bases, in that order; junction bases with no gene match: 10. CDR3 length: 14 amino acids. The CDR3 protein is CASARGSSGYEQYF. Here the CDR3 DNA reads TGTGCCAGCGCCCGGGGTTCTAGCGGCTACGAGCAGTACTTC.

The chain carries TRBV5-1 and TRBJ2-7; 10 nucleotides align to TRBD2. The length of the CDR3 is 15 residues. With 5 bases clipped from V and 1 base from J, the junction kept 6 bases outside the gene matches. CDR1 and CDR2 from the germline V gene are SGHRS and YFSETQ. The DNA for the CDR3 is TGCGCCAGCAGTTATTTAGCGGGAGGTTCCTACGAGCAGTACTTC. This encodes CASSYLAGGSYEQYF.

The rearrangement joins TRBV5-6 to TRBJ2-1, with D possibly being TRBD1 or TRBD2 (5 bases each). This CDR3 has 15 residues. V lost 1 base and J 9 bases, leaving 17 bases between the germline ends. Germline CDR1 and CDR2: SGHDT and YYEEEE. CDR3 region: CASSLSVGTRGEQFF. The CDR3 bases are TGTGCCAGCAGCTTGAGTGTTGGGACGAGGGGTGAGCAGTTCTTC.

This chain links TRBV28 with TRBJ2-3; D gene unclear. Trimming cost V 4 bases and J 5 bases, with 4 bases left between them. The CDR3 totals 11 residues. Per germline, CDR1 MDHEN and CDR2 SYDVKM. CDR3 loop: CASSSRDTQYF. As DNA, the CDR3 is TGTGCCAGCAGTTCCCGAGATACGCAGTATTTT.